This TCR beta chain was sequenced in a study of blood T cell repertoires in COVID-19. At the level of the study: The United States, Italy and Spain were the sources of the acute and convalescent COVID-19 samples. The analysed material was cDNA or gDNA that came from T cells, B-cell-depleted T cells, or PBMCs.

Enrolled during active infection, Seattle patients were then followed longitudinally. This CDR3 is 11 amino acids long. Germline V gene data show CDR1 as SGHAT and CDR2 as FQNNGV. V dropped 4 bases and J dropped 5 bases, with 5 bases sitting between them. TCRdb keeps only in-frame clones here, not all; method: immunoSEQ multiplex PCR. The sample carries about 440,000 clones, 88% recorded once. The V and J genes are TRBV11-2 and TRBJ2-5, with unresolved D. The TCR sequence derives from a woman aged 50 to 60 with COVID-19, enrolled during active disease. The source material was peripheral blood. Written as DNA, the CDR3 is TGTGCCAGCAGCTCCCTGGAGACCCAGTACTTC. This codes for CASSSLETQYF. The complete variable domain, with remaining parts taken from reference TRBV11-2 and TRBJ2-5, reads EAGVAQSPRYKIIEKRQSVAFWCNPISGHATLYWYQQILGQGPKLLIQFQNNGVVDDSQLPKDRFSAERLKGVDSTLKIQPAKLEDSAVYLCASSSLETQYFGPGTRLLVL.